The 16 T cell receptor beta chains presented below share a single source sample, sequenced in a study of T-cell memory formation after mild COVID-19. MiXCR, run by TCRdb on the 5' RACE reads, gives a single entry per CDR3 protein. The repertoire holds more than 120,000 distinct CDR3 sequences, with about 6.1% as singletons. Sample: PBMCs or a T cell subset sorted from them (not recorded which). The receptors come from an adult woman who had mild COVID-19 (a few samples of this study predate the infection). Cell type and time point are not known.

The rearrangement links TRBV12-3 or TRBV12-4 to TRBJ2-7; 14 bases match TRBD2. Unmatched junction bases numbered 7, after V lost 6 bases and J lost 6 bases. This CDR3 spans 15 amino acids. The chain's CDR3 is CASSRLAGGAGEQYF. The CDR3 nucleotides are TGTGCCAGCAGCCGACTAGCGGGGGGGGCCGGCGAGCAGTACTTC.

The chain recombines TRBV7-8 with TRBJ2-1, with a tentative D call TRBD1 (5 bases). Trimming stripped 0 bases from V and 6 bases from J, with 12 bases between. CDR3 size: 15 residues. The germline CDR1 and CDR2 sequences are SGHVS and FQNEAQ. The chain's CDR3 is CASSLAQGYFNEQFF. Here the CDR3 DNA reads TGTGCCAGCAGCTTAGCGCAGGGCTATTTCAATGAGCAGTTCTTC.

This clonotype was counted at least ten times. The V and J genes are TRBV24-1 and TRBJ2-1; TRBD2 aligns across 11 bases. The CDR3 is 15 residues long. V shed 5 bases, J shed 7 bases, and the junction held 6 bases outside the gene matches. In germline, CDR1 is KGHDR, CDR2 SFDVKD. The CDR3 region has the DNA TGTGCCACCAGTGGAACTAGCGGGAGTTGGAATGAGCAGTTCTTC. Its translation: CATSGTSGSWNEQFF.

Details on this clonotype: One end of the junction is discordant with germline, which a read error may explain. The chain employs TRBV9 and TRBJ2-7; D is unclear. CDR3 length: 13 amino acids. Germline V gives CDR1 SGDLS, CDR2 YYNGEE. CDR3 bases: TGTGCCAGCAGCGTAGAAGGTCCCCACGATCAGTACTTC. Translating it yields CASSVEGPHDQYF.

This clonotype was seen a few times. The CDR3 nucleotides are TGTGCCAGCAGTGAAGCGCTTCGGTACACCGGGGAGCTGTTTTTT. The encoded protein is CASSEALRYTGELFF. V is TRBV2 and J is TRBJ2-2; D call uncertain. Germline lookup yields CDR1 SNHLY and CDR2 FYNNEI. V lost 0 bases, J lost 3 bases, and 8 bases lay in between. CDR3 size: 15 residues. The full variable domain, rest sourced from reference TRBV2 and TRBJ2-2, is EPEVTQTPSHQVTQMGQEVILRCVPISNHLYFYWYRQILGQKVEFLVSFYNNEISEKSEIFDDQFSVERPDGSNFTLKIRSTKLEDSAMYFCASSEALRYTGELFFGEGSRLTVL.

The chain couples TRBV7-2 to TRBJ1-4, with 9 bases that match TRBD1. The CDR3 runs to 15 residues. Germline-derived CDR1 and CDR2 are SGHTA and FQGNSA. V lost 1 base to trimming and J lost 5 bases; unmatched junction nucleotides: 2. The CDR3 coding sequence is TGTGCCAGCAGCTTAGTAGGGACAGGGAATGAAAAACTGTTTTTT. This translates into CASSLVGTGNEKLFF.

The CDR3 DNA reads as TGTGCCAGCAGGTCCGCCGGGACGGGCTCCTACGAGCAGTACTTC. Protein product: CASRSAGTGSYEQYF. V is TRBV12-3 or TRBV12-4 and J is TRBJ2-7; the D gene could be TRBD1 or TRBD2 (5 bases each). The CDR3 spans 15 residues. Trimming stripped 6 bases from V and 0 bases from J, with 15 bases between.

In its sample, this clonotype was seen many times. The chain links TRBV20-1 to TRBJ2-1, with D possibly TRBD1 on 6 matching bases. Per germline, CDR1 DFQATT and CDR2 SNEGSKA (reference sequence). The V end was cut by 4 bases, the J end by 6 bases, with 7 bases between. The CDR3 is 11 amino acids. The CDR3 sequence is CSAKGGNEQFF. The CDR3 coding sequence is TGCAGTGCTAAAGGGGGCAATGAGCAGTTCTTC.

This clonotype was observed at least ten times. The chain uses TRBV6-6 and TRBJ1-1; no clear D gene. V was shortened by 0 bases and J by 1 base, with 15 bases between the two germline ends. CDR3 length: 17 amino acids. The germline gives CDR1 MNHNY, CDR2 SVGAGI (reference sequence). CDR3: CASSYSGLGRSNTEAFF. The CDR3 DNA reads TGTGCCAGCAGTTACTCGGGTCTGGGCAGGTCGAACACTGAAGCTTTCTTT.

Comment on this clonotype: The junction shows a germline mismatch at one end, possibly a read error. The V call is TRBV6-2 or TRBV6-3, the J call TRBJ1-1, with 7 bases lining up with TRBD1. This CDR3 comprises 16 residues. The germline gives CDR1 MNHEY, CDR2 SVGEGT. DNA of the CDR3: TGTGCCAGCCGTTATGGGACAGCCGCTGGGTACACTGAAGCTTTCTTT. Its translation is CASRYGTAAGYTEAFF.

The chain is built from TRBV10-3 and TRBJ1-1; 11 nucleotides align to TRBD1. This CDR3 is 15 amino acids long. In germline, CDR1 is ENHRY, CDR2 SYGVKD. Losses at the gene ends were 6 bases for V and 5 bases for J; bases not matched to a gene: 8. The CDR3 loop reads CAIRAGTGGITEAFF. In DNA, the CDR3 is TGTGCCATCAGAGCCGGGACAGGGGGGATTACTGAAGCTTTCTTT.

This clonotype was seen ten or more times. The genes are TRBV5-1 and TRBJ2-3, with no clear D. Germline CDR1 and CDR2: SGHRS and YFSETQ. The CDR3 spans 12 residues. V gave up 1 base and J gave up 5 bases, with 5 bases separating them. The CDR3 DNA reads as TGCGCCAGCAGCTTGAACATAGATACGCAGTATTTT. Translating it yields CASSLNIDTQYF.

This clonotype was detected a few times. The V gene is TRBV6-2 or TRBV6-3, the J gene TRBJ1-5; 10 bases fit TRBD1. Unmatched junction bases numbered 9, after V lost 4 bases and J lost 3 bases. This CDR3 spans 17 amino acids. CDR1 and CDR2 from the germline V gene are MNHEY and SVGEGT. CDR3 sequence: CASSSIQTGGPNQPQHF. For the CDR3, the DNA is TGTGCCAGCAGTTCAATACAGACAGGGGGCCCCAATCAGCCCCAGCATTTT.

This clonotype rates as medium-sized. The chain has TRBV30 and TRBJ2-6; D possibly corresponds to TRBD1 (5 bases). The CDR3 runs 15 residues. V was shortened by 3 bases and J by 1 base, with 10 bases between the two germline ends. CDR1 is GTSNPN and CDR2 is SVGIG in the germline V gene (reference sequence). CDR3 coding DNA: TGTGCCTGGAGCGTCCAGGGATCTGGGGCCAACGTCCTGACTTTC. This sequence encodes CAWSVQGSGANVLTF.

This clonotype was seen at least ten times. The V and J genes are TRBV6-6 and TRBJ2-7; 8 bases are a match to TRBD1. The CDR3 runs 14 residues. In germline, CDR1 is MNHNY, CDR2 SVGAGI (reference sequence). V lost 5 bases and J lost 5; bases outside the gene matches: 8. Here the CDR3 reads CASSQIKQGDEQYF. The CDR3 DNA reads TGTGCCAGCAGTCAAATTAAACAGGGGGACGAGCAGTACTTC.

This clonotype was counted many times. This chain joins TRBV10-3 and TRBJ2-1; 11 bases line up with TRBD2. The CDR3 is 20 residues long. J was trimmed by 6 bases and V by 0 bases; bases with no gene match: 16. CDR1 ENHRY and CDR2 SYGVKD come from the germline V gene. The CDR3 loop reads CAISESGGLAGGRSRNEQFF. In nucleotides, the CDR3 is TGTGCCATCAGTGAGTCTGGCGGACTAGCGGGTGGTAGGAGTCGCAATGAGCAGTTCTTC.